This entry describes one T cell receptor (beta chain). Its target is unknown. Run at survey level, the immunoSEQ assay was version v3.0. The method was immunoSEQ multiplex PCR; TCRdb's version includes in-frame clones alone and lacks a portion of them. The sample gives about 25,000 clones, about 85% of which show up once; approximately 3.8% is in the top ten. The data derive from a study of long-term antiretroviral therapy in people with HIV. Broader study findings: An increase in diversity followed ART, yet levels stayed below transplant donor controls. CDR3 lengths in HIV samples spanned a narrower range than controls.

The specimen comprised unsorted PBMCs, sampled 1.9 years after starting antiretroviral therapy. The receptor comes from a woman in her 30s with HIV.

Here the CDR3 DNA reads TGCGCCAGCAGCTTGGCGTCGGGGCAGCCCCAGCATTTT. Its protein is CASSLASGQPQHF. This sequence joins TRBV5-1 and TRBJ1-5; D gene unclear. This CDR3 has 13 residues. Trimming pared 0 bases from V and 7 bases from J, leaving 8 bases between. Germline V gene data show CDR1 as SGHRS and CDR2 as YFSETQ.